These T cell receptor beta chains were read from a single sample in a study of cytomegalovirus exposure and HLA in healthy donors. The repertoire was sequenced with immunoSEQ multiplex PCR; TCRdb's copy has only in-frame clones and lacks some. The sample contains roughly 78,000 clones, 60% to 70% of which appear only once. The sample taken for sequencing was PBMCs. The receptors come from a young man in good health and CMV-seropositive. CDR3s include the opening cysteine and the closing phenylalanine or tryptophan. A D gene is named only where the DNA matches it firmly. Rows give clone size only sometimes, using once, few, many, or a class for an expanded clone.

abundance	d_gene	len	v_gene	j_gene	CDR3nt	CDR3aa
.	TRBD1	16	TRBV19	TRBJ2-1	TGTGCCAGTAGTATCACAGGGGTCAGCTCCTACAATGAGCAGTTCTTC	CASSITGVSSYNEQFF
few	.	13	TRBV7-6	TRBJ1-1	TGTGCCAGCAGCTCCGCGGGGGGCACTGAAGCTTTCTTT	CASSSAGGTEAFF
.	.	14	TRBV6-5	TRBJ1-2	TGTGCCAGCAGTGACGCAGGGAAAGACTATGGCTACACCTTC	CASSDAGKDYGYTF
.	TRBD2	15	TRBV2	TRBJ2-7	TGTGCCAGCAGAATTCGGACTAGCGGGACCTACGAGCAGTACTTC	CASRIRTSGTYEQYF
.	.	15	TRBV6-1	TRBJ2-7	TGTGCCAGCAGTGACGTGTCCGGGTCCCCGGAGGAGCAGTACTTC	CASSDVSGSPEEQYF
few	.	13	TRBV2	TRBJ2-2	TGTGCCAGCAGTACCGAGGCCGCCGGGGAGCTGTTTTTT	CASSTEAAGELFF
.	TRBD2	15	TRBV19	TRBJ2-2	TGTGCCAGCCTGGCTCACGGGAGGGACACCGGGGAGCTGTTTTTT	CASLAHGRDTGELFF
once	.	13	TRBV2	TRBJ1-2	TGTGCCAGCATCGCGGGGTATGACTATGGCTACACCTTC	CASIAGYDYGYTF
.	TRBD1	15	TRBV28	TRBJ1-2	TGTGCCACCCCTGAATCCGAGGGGGCTGGCTATGGCTACACCTTC	CATPESEGAGYGYTF
.	TRBD1	12	TRBV14	TRBJ2-2	TGTGCCAGCAGCCCGACAGGGCATGAGCTGTTTTTT	CASSPTGHELFF
.	.	17	TRBV18	TRBJ2-6	TGTGCCAGCTCACCAGTAGGGGCGACCTCTGGGGCCAACGTCCTGACTTTC	CASSPVGATSGANVLTF
.	TRBD1	16	TRBV7-6	TRBJ1-3	TGTGCCAGCAGCTCCGGACAGGGGTTGACTGGAAACACCATATATTTT	CASSSGQGLTGNTIYF
few	TRBD1	14	TRBV30	TRBJ1-5	TGTGCCTGGAGTTTTGGACAGGGCAATCAGCCCCAGCATTTT	CAWSFGQGNQPQHF
.	.	14	TRBV7-9	TRBJ2-5	TGTGCCAGCAGCTTAGAAGGGGGGGGAGAGACCCAGTACTTC	CASSLEGGGETQYF
.	TRBD1	13	TRBV30	TRBJ1-2	TGTGCCTTTAGCAAACGGGACAGCTATGGCTACACCTTC	CAFSKRDSYGYTF
.	.	15	TRBV5-1	TRBJ2-3	TGCGCCAGCAGCTCAGACGGACTAAGCACAGATACGCAGTATTTT	CASSSDGLSTDTQYF
.	TRBD2	16	TRBV4-1	TRBJ2-3	TGCGCCAGCAGCCAAGACCCTAGCGGGGGCACAGATACGCAGTATTTT	CASSQDPSGGTDTQYF
.	.	17	TRBV7-3	TRBJ2-6	TGTGCCAGCAGCTTAAGAGGAGGGATCACTGGGGCCAACGTCCTGACTTTC	CASSLRGGITGANVLTF
.	TRBD1	14	TRBV14	TRBJ1-6	TGTGCCAGCAGCTATGACAGGGGCAATTCACCCCTCCACTTT	CASSYDRGNSPLHF
.	.	13	TRBV5-1	TRBJ2-6	TGCGCCAGCAAACTGACTGGGGCCAACGTCCTGACTTTC	CASKLTGANVLTF
.	TRBD2	15	TRBV5-1	TRBJ2-1	TGCGCCAGCAGTCGCTCTAGCGGTACCTACAATGAGCAGTTCTTC	CASSRSSGTYNEQFF
.	.	15	TRBV7-9	TRBJ2-2	TGTGCCAGCAGCCCTCCCGACAGGAACACCGGGGAGCTGTTTTTT	CASSPPDRNTGELFF
.	.	13	TRBV6-1	TRBJ1-2	TGTGCCAGCAGTGTAGCGGGCAGGTCTGGCTACACCTTC	CASSVAGRSGYTF
.	TRBD2	15	TRBV5-1	TRBJ2-5	TGCGCCAGCAGCAAGGGACTAGCGGCCCAAGAGACCCAGTACTTC	CASSKGLAAQETQYF
few	TRBD1	14	TRBV30	TRBJ1-5	TGTGCCTGGTCGACAGGGGTTGGCTATCAGCCCCAGCATTTT	CAWSTGVGYQPQHF
.	.	14	TRBV11-3	TRBJ2-1	TGTGCCAGCGGGCTATCTATCGCCTACAATGAGCAGTTCTTC	CASGLSIAYNEQFF
.	.	14	TRBV25-1	TRBJ1-2	TGTGCCAGCAGGGGAGGCAGAGCAAACTATGGCCACACCTTC	CASRGGRANYGHTF
.	.	15	TRBV2	TRBJ2-2	TGTGCCAGCAGGAGTCAGGGGATGGACACCGGGGAGCTGTTTTTT	CASRSQGMDTGELFF
.	.	16	TRBV6-5	TRBJ1-1	TGTGCCAGCAGTTACGGGACACCCCAAACGGTCACTGAAGCTTTCTTT	CASSYGTPQTVTEAFF
.	.	15	TRBV5-6	TRBJ2-7	TGTGCCAGCAGTCCCCCCGGGACAAGTGTCTACGAGCAGTACTTC	CASSPPGTSVYEQYF
few	.	15	TRBV15	TRBJ2-5	TGTGCCACCAGCAGAGATGGAGGCAGGCGAGAGACCCAGTACTTC	CATSRDGGRRETQYF
.	TRBD1	15	TRBV28	TRBJ1-4	TGTGCCAGCAACCTTCAGGGGGCTCGCGGTGAAAAACTGTTTTTT	CASNLQGARGEKLFF
.	TRBD1	14	TRBV15	TRBJ2-7	TGTGCCACCAGCAGAGACAGGGGGACCTACGAGCAGTACTTC	CATSRDRGTYEQYF
.	.	12	TRBV2	TRBJ1-1	TGTGCCAGCAGGGCCGGGGGGGGTCGAGCTTTCTTT	CASRAGGGRAFF
.	TRBD1	14	TRBV2	TRBJ2-3	TGTGCCAGCAGGGGACAGATCAGCACAGATACGCAGTATTTT	CASRGQISTDTQYF
.	TRBD2	13	TRBV29-1	TRBJ2-7	TGCAGCGTTATACTAGCGGGGACCTACGAGCAGTACTTC	CSVILAGTYEQYF
.	.	15	TRBV4-3	TRBJ2-7	TGCGCCAGCAGCCAAGGGTTAGCGGAGTACTACGAGCAGTACTTC	CASSQGLAEYYEQYF
.	TRBD1	15	TRBV5-1	TRBJ1-2	TGCGCCAGCAGCCTAATGGACAGGGGGCGTGACGGCTACACCTTC	CASSLMDRGRDGYTF
few	.	13	TRBV2	TRBJ1-5	TGTGCCAGCAGTGTGGGGCTTCACCAACCCCAGCATTTT	CASSVGLHQPQHF
.	.	14	TRBV4-1	TRBJ2-7	TGCGCCAGCAGCCTGGTGACAGGAGCCTTAGAGCAGTACTTC	CASSLVTGALEQYF
.	TRBD1	20	TRBV4-1	TRBJ1-5	TGCGCCAGCAGCCTCCAAATACCGGGACAGGGGCTAACTAGCAATCAGCCCCAGCATTTT	CASSLQIPGQGLTSNQPQHF
few	.	17	TRBV7-6	TRBJ2-3	TGTGCCAGCAGCTTAGCCGCGTCGGGACTGAACACAGATACGCAGTATTTT	CASSLAASGLNTDTQYF
.	TRBD2	21	TRBV5-1	TRBJ2-3	TGCGCCAGCAGTTACCAGAAACCGGGACTAGCGGGGGGGCTTGGCGCAGATACGCAGTATTTT	CASSYQKPGLAGGLGADTQYF
.	.	14	TRBV7-9	TRBJ2-3	TGTGCCAGCAGCTTTACGGAGGACACAGATACGCAGTATTTT	CASSFTEDTDTQYF